One and the same sample provided the 22 T cell receptor beta chains below, sequenced in a study of spatial heterogeneity in lung cancer. TCRdb re-called the 5' RACE reads with MiXCR, one entry per CDR3 protein. The data hold under 150,000 distinct CDR3 sequences, with 12% observed a single time. Regarding time point: blood at routine non-recurrence follow-up after resection. Whole RNA, which was extracted from tumor, nontumor lung tissue or frozen PBMC, was sequenced without any cell sorting. The source material was PBMCs, sampled at follow-up. The origin of the receptors is a male donor with early-stage non-small cell lung cancer.

This clonotype was seen a few times. This chain connects TRBV6-5 to TRBJ2-7; 10 bases fit TRBD1. The trim removed 0 bases at V and 5 bases at J, leaving 1 base unmatched. CDR1 is MNHEY and CDR2 is SVGAGI in the germline V gene. The CDR3 has 14 residues. The CDR3 bases are TGTGCCAGCAGTTACTCCGGACAGGGGGACGAGCAGTACTTC. Protein sequence: CASSYSGQGDEQYF.

This clonotype was detected only a few times. This chain connects TRBV7-8 to TRBJ1-5; tentative D call: TRBD1 (6 bases). Looked up from germline, CDR1 is SGHVS and CDR2 is FQNEAQ. This CDR3 is built from 14 residues. Trimming removed 1 base at V and 9 bases at J, with 13 bases between. The CDR3 is CASSLELGGGPQHF. CDR3 in DNA: TGTGCCAGCAGCTTAGAACTCGGGGGCGGGCCCCAGCATTTT.

There are many counts of this clonotype. This chain joins TRBV18 and TRBJ2-7, with 9 bases matching TRBD1. CDR3 length equals 14 residues. The V gene end was trimmed by 4 bases and the J gene end by 2 bases; junction bases not matched to a gene: 3. Germline values: CDR1 KGHSH, CDR2 LQKENI. DNA of the CDR3: TGTGCCAGCTCACTCGACAGGGGGACCTACGAGCAGTACTTC. Translation: CASSLDRGTYEQYF.

The chain uses TRBV25-1 and TRBJ2-3; D is unresolved. The CDR3 is 13 amino acids. The V and J ends lost 5 bases and 4 bases respectively, with 10 bases between them. Germline V gene sequence: CDR1 MGHDK, CDR2 SYGVNS. This CDR3 is CASSTTESDTQYF. The CDR3 DNA is TGTGCCAGCAGTACGACTGAGTCAGATACGCAGTATTTT.

This clonotype has at least ten counts. This chain connects TRBV4-1 to TRBJ2-1, with 10 bases fitting TRBD2. This CDR3 is built from 15 residues. Germline assignment: CDR1 MGHRA and CDR2 YSYEKL. V trimming: 4 bases; J trimming: 0 bases; junction bases outside the gene matches: 0. Written as DNA, the CDR3 is TGCGCCAGCAGCCCTAGCGGGGGCTCCTACAATGAGCAGTTCTTC. It codes for CASSPSGGSYNEQFF.

This chain connects TRBV7-2 to TRBJ2-5; 7 bases align to TRBD2. The V segment lost 5 bases and the J segment 1 base; nucleotides outside the gene matches: 10. CDR3 size: 16 residues. Germline-derived CDR1 and CDR2 are SGHTA and FQGNSA. The CDR3 DNA reads as TGTGCCAGCAGCCGCCCCTCGGGCGGGGGCCAAGAGACCCAGTACTTC. This encodes CASSRPSGGGQETQYF.

The rearrangement links TRBV2 to TRBJ2-1; 12 bases agree with TRBD2. Germline V lookup: CDR1 SNHLY, CDR2 FYNNEI. Unmatched junction bases numbered 20, after V lost 5 bases and J lost 9 bases. This CDR3 is 19 amino acids long. The CDR3 DNA reads as TGTGCCAGCAGTTCTTCCACATTCCTAGCGGGGGGGCCTGGGACTGAGCAGTTCTTC. Its protein is CASSSSTFLAGGPGTEQFF. The variable domain in full, with the rest retrieved from reference TRBV2 and TRBJ2-1, is EPEVTQTPSHQVTQMGQEVILRCVPISNHLYFYWYRQILGQKVEFLVSFYNNEISEKSEIFDDQFSVERPDGSNFTLKIRSTKLEDSAMYFCASSSSTFLAGGPGTEQFFGPGTRLTVL.

This clonotype was seen a few times. The chain is built from TRBV6-4 and TRBJ2-1, with TRBD1 matching over 8 bases. The CDR3 contains 15 residues. V trimming: 3 bases; J trimming: 4 bases; junction bases outside the gene matches: 5. Germline-derived CDR1 and CDR2 are MRHNA and SNTAGT. The CDR3 spells CASSETGEAYNEQFF. The CDR3 DNA reads as TGTGCCAGCAGTGAGACAGGGGAGGCTTACAATGAGCAGTTCTTC.

V and J are TRBV7-2 and TRBJ1-1; 7 bases map to TRBD1. With V trimmed by 5 bases and J by 3 bases, 9 bases remained unmatched. The V gene's germline CDR1 is SGHTA and CDR2 FQGNSA. The CDR3 is 15 residues long. The CDR3 here is CASSRPFQGDTEAFF. For the CDR3, the DNA is TGTGCCAGCAGCCGTCCCTTCCAGGGGGACACTGAAGCTTTCTTT.

Only a few counts were recorded for this clonotype. The genes are TRBV15 and TRBJ2-7, with 11 bases identical to TRBD1. The germline V gene has CDR1 LNHNV and CDR2 YYDKDF (reference sequence). Trimming took 1 base from V and 2 from J; bases not matched to a gene: 1. The CDR3 spans 15 residues. CDR3 loop: CATSRGDRGTYEQYF. The DNA of the CDR3 is TGTGCCACCAGCAGAGGGGACAGGGGGACCTACGAGCAGTACTTC.

In its sample, this clonotype was seen many times. V usage is TRBV6-5 and J usage is TRBJ2-2, with TRBD1 identical over 8 bases. J was trimmed by 4 bases and V by 6 bases; bases with no gene match: 10. The CDR3 extends over 16 amino acids. The germline V gene encodes CDR1 MNHEY and CDR2 SVGAGI. In DNA form, the CDR3 reads TGTGCCAGCAGCTCAACAGGGGGTTTGCGCACCGGGGAGCTGTTTTTT. The encoded protein is CASSSTGGLRTGELFF.

The V gene is TRBV18, the J gene TRBJ1-1, with D possibly TRBD1 on 5 matching bases. The CDR3 totals 15 residues. Deletions cut 5 bases from V and 10 bases from J, with 23 bases between. The germline V gene encodes CDR1 KGHSH and CDR2 LQKENI. Written as DNA, the CDR3 is TGTGCCAGCTCAGGTTCGCGTGTTGAGTTGAGGGGAGCTTTCTTT. Protein product: CASSGSRVELRGAFF.

This chain joins TRBV5-1 and TRBJ1-6, with no clear D. V lost 7 bases and J lost 11, with 10 bases in between. This CDR3 region has 11 residues. CDR1 is SGHRS and CDR2 is YFSETQ in the germline V gene. CDR3 in DNA: TGCGCCAGCCCTCATATGACACCCCTCCACTTT. Translation gives CASPHMTPLHF.

A word on this clonotype: A read error may produce the germline difference seen at one junction end. This chain joins TRBV10-3 and TRBJ2-3, with unresolved D. This CDR3 contains 14 residues. Germline CDR1 is ENHRY and CDR2 is SYGVKD. CDR3 residues: CAISESFESDTQYF. Written as DNA, the CDR3 is TGTGCCATAAGTGAAAGTTTTGAGTCAGATACGCAGTATTTT.

In this sample, this clonotype turned up a few times. The CDR3 loop reads CASSLLGRQPQHF. The CDR3 nucleotides read TGTGCCAGCAGCCTTCTTGGGCGTCAGCCCCAGCATTTT. This chain uses TRBV6-2 or TRBV6-3 with TRBJ1-5; D is ambiguous. Germline V lookup: CDR1 MNHEY, CDR2 SVGEGT. Trimming removed 6 bases at V and 6 bases at J, with 12 bases between. CDR3 size: 13 residues.

The table lists this clonotype with a few counts. V is TRBV12-3 or TRBV12-4 and J is TRBJ1-5; TRBD1 is a possible D gene (5 bases). The germline V and J ends were trimmed by 1 base and 7 bases, with 14 bases remaining between them. The CDR3 extends over 15 amino acids. This chain's CDR3 is CASSLEHAGKQPQHF. For the CDR3, the DNA is TGTGCCAGCAGTTTAGAGCATGCAGGGAAGCAGCCCCAGCATTTT.

There are a few counts of this clonotype. The V gene is TRBV7-2, the J gene TRBJ1-5; D perhaps matches TRBD1 (6 bases). The CDR3 is made up of 16 amino acids. Trimming took off 1 base at V and 2 bases at J, with 12 bases between the two ends. Germline V gene sequence: CDR1 SGHTA, CDR2 FQGNSA. The CDR3 sequence is CASSLGGHGGNQPQHF. The CDR3 DNA sequence: TGTGCCAGCAGCTTAGGGGGACACGGGGGCAATCAGCCCCAGCATTTT.

The DNA of the CDR3 is TGTGCCAGCAGAAGGGGGTATGGCTACACCTTC. The encoded protein is CASRRGYGYTF. The V call is TRBV28, the J call TRBJ1-2, with D possibly being TRBD1 (6 bases). The germline CDR1 and CDR2 sequences are MDHEN and SYDVKM. V lost 6 bases and J 5 bases, leaving 7 bases between the germline ends. CDR3 length: 11 amino acids.

This sequence joins TRBV9 and TRBJ1-4, with D uncertain. Germline loops: CDR1 SGDLS, CDR2 YYNGEE. The V end was cut by 0 bases, the J end by 0 bases, with 6 bases between. The CDR3 covers 15 residues. Here the CDR3 reads CASSVGGTTNEKLFF. CDR3 nucleotides: TGTGCCAGCAGCGTAGGTGGAACAACTAATGAAAAACTGTTTTTT.

This clonotype came up a few times. CDR3 in amino acids: CATNLDRNYGYTF. The CDR3 DNA reads as TGTGCCACCAACCTCGACAGAAACTATGGCTACACCTTC. The rearrangement links TRBV28 to TRBJ1-2, with D possibly TRBD1 on 5 matching bases. V lost 10 bases and J lost 2, with 14 bases in between. The germline CDR1 and CDR2 sequences are MDHEN and SYDVKM. This CDR3 comprises 13 residues.

This clonotype was counted a few times. The chain links TRBV24-1 to TRBJ1-1; D gene unclear. Germline CDR1 KGHDR, CDR2 SFDVKD. The CDR3 length is 13 residues. V was cut by 7 bases and J by 0 bases, with 8 bases left in between. The CDR3 DNA sequence: TGTGCCACCAGCGACCAGCTGAACACTGAAGCTTTCTTT. Translated: CATSDQLNTEAFF.

This clonotype was detected a few times. This chain links TRBV27 with TRBJ2-7; 8 positions agree with TRBD1. After removal of 6 bases from V and 5 bases from J, the junction contained 12 bases not matched to a gene. The CDR3 has 15 amino acids. From germline, CDR1 is MNHEY and CDR2 SMNVEV (reference sequence). CDR3 region: CASRLGQGGLNEQYF. The DNA for the CDR3 is TGTGCCAGCAGACTCGGACAGGGCGGGCTGAACGAGCAGTACTTC.